These 7 T cell receptor beta chains were all obtained from the same sample, sequenced in a study of cytomegalovirus exposure and HLA in healthy donors. With 60 Vbeta and 13 Jbeta primers, the PCR was carried out. The table came from immunoSEQ multiplex PCR; TCRdb's copy has only in-frame clones and leaves some out. The sample has 150,000 or so clones; over 70% are singletons. The sample comprised PBMCs. All receptors derive from a woman aged 45-65 years in good health and CMV-seropositive.

The genes are TRBV2 and TRBJ1-2, with a tentative D call TRBD1 (5 bases). Germline CDR1 SNHLY, CDR2 FYNNEI. CDR3 length equals 14 residues. V was cut by 2 bases and J by 2 bases, with 9 bases left in between. CDR3 sequence: CASSENRQNYGYTF. The CDR3 region has the DNA TGTGCCAGCAGTGAAAACAGGCAAAACTATGGCTACACCTTC.

V is TRBV5-1 and J is TRBJ1-6; the D gene is possibly TRBD1 (5 bases). V lost 4 bases and J lost 10, with 24 bases in between. The CDR3 is 17 residues long. Germline CDR1 is SGHRS and CDR2 is YFSETQ. The CDR3 DNA reads TGCGCCAGCAGCCGCCTACACGCAGGGAGGTCAGACTCACCCCTCCACTTT. This codes for CASSRLHAGRSDSPLHF.

V gene TRBV29-1 combines with J gene TRBJ1-1; 8 bases fit TRBD1. This CDR3 region has 13 residues. The junction had 6 bases not matched to a gene; V was cut back by 8 bases and J by 1 base. Germline-derived CDR1 and CDR2 are SQVTM and ANQGSEA. The CDR3: CSSRTGTNTEAFF. Here the CDR3 DNA reads TGCAGCTCCCGGACAGGGACGAACACTGAAGCTTTCTTT.

The table lists this clone with a count of one. The chain links TRBV5-1 to TRBJ1-2; 7 nucleotides match TRBD1. The germline gives CDR1 SGHRS, CDR2 YFSETQ. With 3 bases clipped from V and 6 bases from J, the junction kept 14 bases outside the gene matches. The CDR3 extends over 16 amino acids. The CDR3, as DNA: TGCGCCAGCAGCTCACGCCAGGGGGAGTACCGGAATGGCTACACCTTC. It encodes CASSSRQGEYRNGYTF.

The J gene is TRBJ1-5, the V gene TRBV5-1; D uncertain. The CDR3 runs 15 residues. From germline, CDR1 is SGHRS and CDR2 YFSETQ. V was trimmed by 0 bases and J by 6 bases, leaving 13 bases between them. The CDR3 DNA reads TGCGCCAGCAGCTTGGATGGCCTGAGCGGTCAGCCCCAGCATTTT. As protein: CASSLDGLSGQPQHF.

The chain is built from TRBV28 and TRBJ1-5; no reliable D call. With 5 bases removed from V and 2 bases from J, the gap between germline ends came to 13 bases. Germline V gene lookup returns CDR1 MDHEN and CDR2 SYDVKM. This CDR3 has 15 residues. The CDR3 coding sequence is TGTGCCAGCAGTCCCCTGAGGATCCGCAATCAGCCCCAGCATTTT. Its protein is CASSPLRIRNQPQHF.

This clone was observed a few times. J is TRBJ2-6 and V is TRBV28; 10 nucleotides align to TRBD2. V dropped 5 bases and J dropped 15; count of bases not matched to a gene: 16. The CDR3 is 16 residues long. From germline, CDR1 is MDHEN and CDR2 SYDVKM. As DNA, the CDR3 is TGTGCCAGCAGTCCCCCCAAGCGGGAGGGCAGACGCGGCCTGACTTTC. This encodes CASSPPKREGRRGLTF.